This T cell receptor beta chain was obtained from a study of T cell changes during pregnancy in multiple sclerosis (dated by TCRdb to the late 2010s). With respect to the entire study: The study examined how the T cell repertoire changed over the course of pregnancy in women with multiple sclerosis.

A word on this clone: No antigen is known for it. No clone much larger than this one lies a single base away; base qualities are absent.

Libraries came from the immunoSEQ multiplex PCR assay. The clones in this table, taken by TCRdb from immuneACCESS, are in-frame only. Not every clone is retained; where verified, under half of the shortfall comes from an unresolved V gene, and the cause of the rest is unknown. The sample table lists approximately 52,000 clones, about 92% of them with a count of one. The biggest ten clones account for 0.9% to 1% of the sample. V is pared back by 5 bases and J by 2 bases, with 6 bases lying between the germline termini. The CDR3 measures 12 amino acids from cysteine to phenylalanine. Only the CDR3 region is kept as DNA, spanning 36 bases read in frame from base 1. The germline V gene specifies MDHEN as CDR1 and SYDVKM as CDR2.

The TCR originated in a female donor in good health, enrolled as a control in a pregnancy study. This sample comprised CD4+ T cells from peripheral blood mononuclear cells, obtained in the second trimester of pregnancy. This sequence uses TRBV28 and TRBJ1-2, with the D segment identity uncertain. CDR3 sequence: CASSIQNYGYTF. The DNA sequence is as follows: TGTGCCAGCAGTATACAGAACTATGGCTACACCTTC.